Listed below are T cell receptor beta chains from one sample, sequenced in a study of T-cell reconstitution after alpha-beta-depleted transplantation in children. TCRdb re-analysed the PCR reads in MiXCR, keeping a single row per CDR3 protein. The sample contains about 110,000 distinct CDR3 sequences, about 6.4% of which appear only once. The starting material was PBMCs, mostly from graft donor cells, obtained 360 days after TCRalphabeta/CD19-depleted stem cell transplant. Receptor source: a male patient between 2 and 15 years old who had a stem cell transplant for acute lymphoblastic leukemia, so the T cells may come from the graft donor. Both conserved end residues are trimmed from each CDR3. D genes are given only for firm matches.

CDR3 protein	V gene	D gene
ASSPWTRNDNEQF	TRBV7-9	TRBD2
ASSPGQGLGTEAF	TRBV27	TRBD1
ASSQRDRGSYEQY	TRBV7-9	TRBD1
ASSYSRTGPRGTEAF	TRBV6-2/TRBV6-3	-
ASSRYGARKETQY	TRBV5-1	-
ASSLLGQGETQY	TRBV28	TRBD1
ASSSRTEGNEQF	TRBV7-9	-
ASSSSGRGKYEQY	TRBV5-6	-
ASSLVSGGDEQF	TRBV12-3/TRBV12-4	TRBD2
ASSVHRTDTQY	TRBV7-2	-
ATSSAGELF	TRBV15	-
ASSLVPGLATYEQY	TRBV5-1	TRBD2
ASSREQGLEAF	TRBV4-3	-
ASSFVLRDSQETQY	TRBV7-9	TRBD1
TSSLAMPTSTDTQY	TRBV7-9	-
ASSYRRFSGNTIY	TRBV6-5	-
ASILTGTSETQY	TRBV6-2/TRBV6-3	TRBD2
ASSQDLEGGSPFTDTQY	TRBV4-3	TRBD2
ASSLSTARGEQY	TRBV27	TRBD2
ATSDTPGELF	TRBV24-1	-
ASQQDPRTGELF	TRBV4-3	-
ASSPSGRKDEQY	TRBV27	TRBD2
ASSSEAQY	TRBV28	-
ASSPTGGEKTQY	TRBV5-5	TRBD1
ATSPVWTGGSGELF	TRBV28	TRBD1
ASSRDRDYGYT	TRBV13	TRBD1
ASSFSTSLDEQY	TRBV5-1	-
ASSYGLAGGVETQY	TRBV6-2/TRBV6-3	TRBD2
ASSFPTSGGATYEQY	TRBV7-9	TRBD2
ASTLGGLGELF	TRBV6-2/TRBV6-3	-
ASSLEGESSGNTIY	TRBV28	-
ASRSDSLNEKLF	TRBV28	-
ASSLLAGTYEQY	TRBV7-2	TRBD2
AISESIGDTSFQETQY	TRBV10-3	-
AISVLAGAAYEQY	TRBV10-3	TRBD2
ASSDTGGGMNTEAF	TRBV2	TRBD1
ASSFRGQETQY	TRBV5-1	-
ASSQVAGPKNIQY	TRBV4-2	-
SVPPLTGVGRDTQY	TRBV29-1	TRBD1
ASSPYRARGSTDTQY	TRBV7-9	-
ASSLGSVSGYT	TRBV28	-
ASSLPGLNRNEQF	TRBV7-9	-